Included here is one TCR beta chain sequence, with context. Its cognate antigen is unknown. Looked up from germline, CDR1 is SGHAT and CDR2 is FQNNGV. This CDR3 region has 13 residues. Trimming shortened V by 4 bases and J by 6 bases, and 9 bases separated the two germline ends. The data stem from a study of Ad26.COV2.S vaccination and SARS-CoV-2 variants. Whole-study context: By the intramuscular route, Ad26.COV2.S was given once, or twice 56 days apart.

Study-wide results and limits: Vaccine and placebo recipients had comparable breadth of non-spike TCRs. The placebo group had lower spike-specific TCR breadth than the vaccine recipients did.

Treatment given: approximately 18 received Ad26.COV2.S at low or high dose, single or two shots; 5 received placebo; per-sample allocation not given. At day 63 after the first vaccine or placebo injection, samples were drawn. Participants' vaccine, an Ad26 vector, delivered Wuhan-strain SARS-CoV-2 spike. The method was immunoSEQ multiplex PCR; TCRdb's version includes in-frame clones alone and lacks a portion of them. The sample holds hundreds of thousands of clones, around 90% seen once. The specimen comprised peripheral blood, sampled in a trial of Ad26.COV2.S vaccine versus placebo. This clonotype originated in a person aged 18 to 59 who received the Ad26.COV2.S COVID-19 vaccine or a placebo. The chain is built from TRBV11-2 and TRBJ2-2; D gene uncertain. CDR3 sequence: CASSSDWPGELFF. CDR3 coding DNA: TGTGCCAGCAGCTCCGACTGGCCCGGGGAGCTGTTTTTT.